A selection of T cell receptor beta chains follows, all from one sample in a study of cytomegalovirus exposure and HLA in healthy donors. Generated by immunoSEQ multiplex PCR, the TCRdb table keeps only in-frame clones and is missing some. The sample data list 85,000 to 110,000 clones. Sequenced: PBMCs. Receptors originate from a man aged 35 to 55 in good health and CMV-seronegative. The CDR3 runs from the conserved cysteine through the conserved F or W. The order of the fields is V gene, J gene, CDR3 length, D gene, CDR3 protein, CDR3 DNA. The D gene is left open where the match is weak.

v_gene: TRBV9
j_gene: TRBJ2-5
len: 16
d_gene: TRBD1
CDR3aa: CASSRVGQGAGETQYF
CDR3nt: TGTGCCAGCAGCCGAGTGGGGCAGGGGGCTGGAGAGACCCAGTACTTC

v_gene: TRBV29-1
j_gene: TRBJ2-3
len: 13
d_gene: .
CDR3aa: CSVGPNREDTQYF
CDR3nt: TGCAGCGTCGGACCCAATCGGGAAGATACGCAGTATTTT

v_gene: TRBV27
j_gene: TRBJ2-7
len: 14
d_gene: .
CDR3aa: CASSGSGLSYEQYF
CDR3nt: TGTGCCAGCAGTGGGTCGGGATTATCCTACGAGCAGTACTTC

v_gene: TRBV9
j_gene: TRBJ1-6
len: 15
d_gene: TRBD1
CDR3aa: CASSVLTGEDSPLHF
CDR3nt: TGTGCCAGCAGCGTTCTGACAGGGGAGGATTCACCCCTCCACTTT

v_gene: TRBV30
j_gene: TRBJ1-5
len: 16
d_gene: .
CDR3aa: CAWSVLPGMLGQPQHF
CDR3nt: TGTGCCTGGAGTGTACTCCCAGGGATGCTAGGTCAGCCCCAGCATTTT

v_gene: TRBV4-3
j_gene: TRBJ2-6
len: 18
d_gene: TRBD1
CDR3aa: CASSQDAGTGAGANVLTF
CDR3nt: TGCGCCAGCAGCCAAGATGCCGGGACAGGGGCTGGGGCCAACGTCCTGACTTTC

v_gene: TRBV6-1
j_gene: TRBJ1-1
len: 13
d_gene: .
CDR3aa: CASSPQANTEAFF
CDR3nt: TGTGCCAGCAGTCCACAGGCAAACACTGAAGCTTTCTTT

v_gene: TRBV7-2
j_gene: TRBJ2-5
len: 13
d_gene: .
CDR3aa: CASSTQLQETQYF
CDR3nt: TGTGCCAGCAGCACACAGCTACAAGAGACCCAGTACTTC

v_gene: TRBV5-4
j_gene: TRBJ2-1
len: 15
d_gene: .
CDR3aa: CASSLTGIGYNEQFF
CDR3nt: TGTGCCAGCAGCTTGACAGGGATTGGCTACAATGAGCAGTTCTTC

v_gene: TRBV5-4
j_gene: TRBJ2-3
len: 17
d_gene: TRBD2
CDR3aa: CASSPMTSGRVGDTQYF
CDR3nt: TGTGCCAGCAGCCCAATGACTAGCGGGAGGGTAGGAGATACGCAGTATTTT

v_gene: TRBV5-1
j_gene: TRBJ1-1
len: 15
d_gene: .
CDR3aa: CASSPWGGVNTEAFF
CDR3nt: TGCGCCAGCAGCCCCTGGGGAGGGGTGAACACTGAAGCTTTCTTT

v_gene: TRBV19
j_gene: TRBJ1-6
len: 13
d_gene: .
CDR3aa: CASSIGDNSPLHF
CDR3nt: TGTGCCAGTAGTATCGGGGATAATTCACCCCTCCACTTT

v_gene: TRBV30
j_gene: TRBJ1-5
len: 13
d_gene: TRBD1
CDR3aa: CAWSGTEYQPQHF
CDR3nt: TGTGCCTGGAGCGGGACAGAGTATCAGCCCCAGCATTTT

v_gene: TRBV7-9
j_gene: TRBJ1-1
len: 15
d_gene: TRBD1
CDR3aa: CASSEDRGQRAEAFF
CDR3nt: TGTGCCAGCAGCGAAGACAGGGGCCAGCGTGCTGAAGCTTTCTTT

v_gene: TRBV10-2
j_gene: TRBJ2-7
len: 11
d_gene: .
CDR3aa: CASSDIYEQYF
CDR3nt: TGCGCCAGCAGTGACATCTACGAGCAGTACTTC

v_gene: TRBV27
j_gene: TRBJ2-7
len: 14
d_gene: .
CDR3aa: CASSRSAGLSEQYF
CDR3nt: TGTGCCAGCAGTCGCAGTGCAGGTTTATCCGAGCAGTACTTC

v_gene: TRBV6-6
j_gene: TRBJ2-2
len: 12
d_gene: TRBD2
CDR3aa: CASAGDTGELFF
CDR3nt: TGTGCCAGCGCGGGGGACACCGGGGAGCTGTTTTTT

v_gene: TRBV28
j_gene: TRBJ1-2
len: 14
d_gene: TRBD1
CDR3aa: CASSILGQAHNYTF
CDR3nt: TGTGCCAGCAGTATTCTTGGACAGGCCCATAATTACACCTTC

v_gene: TRBV18
j_gene: TRBJ1-3
len: 16
d_gene: .
CDR3aa: CASSPLSRGIENTIYF
CDR3nt: TGTGCCAGCTCACCACTTTCCAGGGGAATTGAAAACACCATATATTTT

v_gene: TRBV11-2
j_gene: TRBJ2-1
len: 15
d_gene: TRBD1
CDR3aa: CASSRTGPRNNEQFF
CDR3nt: TGTGCCAGCAGTCGGACAGGACCCCGTAACAATGAGCAGTTCTTC

v_gene: TRBV4-2
j_gene: TRBJ1-1
len: 15
d_gene: TRBD1
CDR3aa: CASSQATGVNTEAFF
CDR3nt: TGTGCCAGCAGCCAAGCGACAGGGGTGAACACTGAAGCTTTCTTT

v_gene: TRBV19
j_gene: TRBJ2-7
len: 12
d_gene: TRBD2
CDR3aa: CASAGGSYEQYF
CDR3nt: TGTGCCAGCGCGGGGGGATCCTACGAGCAGTACTTC

v_gene: TRBV28
j_gene: TRBJ2-2
len: 14
d_gene: TRBD1
CDR3aa: CASRTGGKTGELFF
CDR3nt: TGTGCCAGCAGGACAGGGGGCAAAACCGGGGAGCTGTTTTTT

v_gene: TRBV10-3
j_gene: TRBJ2-5
len: 13
d_gene: TRBD2
CDR3aa: CAISEGGSGGPYF
CDR3nt: TGTGCCATCAGTGAGGGAGGTAGCGGGGGCCCTTACTTC

v_gene: TRBV6-5
j_gene: TRBJ1-1
len: 13
d_gene: .
CDR3aa: CASSRRENTEAFF
CDR3nt: TGTGCCAGTTCGCGGCGGGAGAACACTGAAGCTTTCTTT

v_gene: TRBV7-2
j_gene: TRBJ2-7
len: 16
d_gene: .
CDR3aa: CASSLGQAGQAYEQYF
CDR3nt: TGTGCCAGCAGCTTAGGGCAAGCGGGACAAGCCTACGAGCAGTACTTC

v_gene: TRBV27
j_gene: TRBJ1-2
len: 14
d_gene: .
CDR3aa: CASGLAGTIAGYTF
CDR3nt: TGTGCCAGCGGCCTCGCGGGAACTATAGCTGGCTACACCTTC

v_gene: TRBV27
j_gene: TRBJ1-1
len: 16
d_gene: TRBD1
CDR3aa: CASSPGTGGANTEAFF
CDR3nt: TGTGCCAGCAGTCCCGGGACAGGGGGCGCGAACACTGAAGCTTTCTTT

v_gene: TRBV10-1
j_gene: TRBJ2-7
len: 15
d_gene: .
CDR3aa: CASSEYPGVGYEQYF
CDR3nt: TGCGCCAGCAGTGAGTATCCGGGGGTCGGCTACGAGCAGTACTTC

v_gene: TRBV27
j_gene: TRBJ2-1
len: 11
d_gene: TRBD1
CDR3aa: CASRGDRGEFF
CDR3nt: TGTGCCAGCAGGGGGGACAGGGGTGAATTCTTC

v_gene: TRBV10-3
j_gene: TRBJ2-1
len: 11
d_gene: .
CDR3aa: CASARDNEQFF
CDR3nt: TGTGCCAGCGCCCGGGACAATGAGCAGTTCTTC

v_gene: TRBV9
j_gene: TRBJ2-2
len: 12
d_gene: .
CDR3aa: CASSAGIGELFF
CDR3nt: TGTGCCAGCAGCGCAGGGATCGGGGAGCTGTTTTTT

v_gene: TRBV11-2
j_gene: TRBJ2-5
len: 14
d_gene: TRBD1
CDR3aa: CASSLGQGEETQYF
CDR3nt: TGTGCCAGCAGCTTAGGACAGGGTGAAGAGACCCAGTACTTC

v_gene: TRBV7-8
j_gene: TRBJ2-1
len: 17
d_gene: TRBD2
CDR3aa: CASSGLAGGRPYNEQFF
CDR3nt: TGTGCCAGCTCCGGACTAGCGGGAGGCCGCCCCTACAATGAGCAGTTCTTC

v_gene: TRBV6-5
j_gene: TRBJ1-1
len: 14
d_gene: .
CDR3aa: CASSYGQLNTEAFF
CDR3nt: TGTGCCAGCAGTTACGGACAATTGAACACTGAAGCTTTCTTT

v_gene: TRBV11-2
j_gene: TRBJ1-4
len: 14
d_gene: TRBD1
CDR3aa: CASSWDRSNEKLFF
CDR3nt: TGTGCCAGCAGCTGGGACAGGTCTAATGAAAAACTGTTTTTT

v_gene: TRBV27
j_gene: TRBJ2-3
len: 15
d_gene: TRBD2
CDR3aa: CASSEPGLAGHTQYF
CDR3nt: TGTGCCAGCAGTGAACCGGGACTAGCGGGCCATACGCAGTATTTT

v_gene: TRBV15
j_gene: TRBJ1-6
len: 16
d_gene: .
CDR3aa: CATSTTGPSYNSPLHF
CDR3nt: TGTGCCACCAGCACAACAGGGCCATCCTATAATTCACCCCTCCACTTT

v_gene: TRBV10-1
j_gene: TRBJ2-7
len: 16
d_gene: TRBD2
CDR3aa: CASSDPGTSGSYEQYF
CDR3nt: TGCGCCAGCAGTGATCCAGGGACTAGCGGATCCTACGAGCAGTACTTC

v_gene: TRBV7-9
j_gene: TRBJ2-2
len: 16
d_gene: .
CDR3aa: CASSLFRSPNTGELFF
CDR3nt: TGTGCCAGCAGCTTATTCAGATCCCCGAACACCGGGGAGCTGTTTTTT

v_gene: TRBV2
j_gene: TRBJ1-2
len: 14
d_gene: TRBD1
CDR3aa: CASRGTGTLGGYTF
CDR3nt: TGTGCCAGCAGGGGGACAGGGACTTTGGGGGGCTACACCTTC

v_gene: TRBV4-2
j_gene: TRBJ2-7
len: 16
d_gene: .
CDR3aa: CASSQDRAGVFFEQYF
CDR3nt: TGTGCCAGCAGCCAAGATCGCGCAGGGGTGTTCTTCGAGCAGTACTTC

v_gene: TRBV2
j_gene: TRBJ2-6
len: 15
d_gene: .
CDR3aa: CASSYSLSGANVLTF
CDR3nt: TGTGCCAGCAGCTATTCGCTCTCTGGGGCCAACGTCCTGACTTTC

v_gene: TRBV19
j_gene: TRBJ2-2
len: 14
d_gene: .
CDR3aa: CASGGDRSPGELFF
CDR3nt: TGTGCCAGTGGAGGCGACAGGTCCCCCGGGGAGCTGTTTTTT

v_gene: TRBV7-9
j_gene: TRBJ1-4
len: 17
d_gene: .
CDR3aa: CASRRDTGKATNEKLFF
CDR3nt: TGTGCCAGCAGACGTGATACAGGGAAGGCAACTAATGAAAAACTGTTTTTT

v_gene: TRBV9
j_gene: TRBJ2-3
len: 15
d_gene: .
CDR3aa: CASTQDGLSTDTQYF
CDR3nt: TGTGCCAGCACGCAAGATGGACTCTCCACAGATACGCAGTATTTT

v_gene: TRBV6-1
j_gene: TRBJ1-1
len: 15
d_gene: .
CDR3aa: CASSTKGGINTEAFF
CDR3nt: TGTGCCAGCAGTACTAAGGGAGGGATTAACACTGAAGCTTTCTTT

v_gene: TRBV5-4
j_gene: TRBJ2-7
len: 16
d_gene: TRBD2
CDR3aa: CASSAGGPSGNYEQYF
CDR3nt: TGTGCCAGCAGCGCGGGGGGGCCTAGCGGGAATTACGAGCAGTACTTC

v_gene: TRBV29-1
j_gene: TRBJ2-2
len: 15
d_gene: TRBD1
CDR3aa: CSVGQGSLDTGELFF
CDR3nt: TGCAGCGTTGGACAGGGGAGTTTGGACACCGGGGAGCTGTTTTTT

v_gene: TRBV6-5
j_gene: TRBJ1-2
len: 14
d_gene: .
CDR3aa: CATLGASFNYGYTF
CDR3nt: TGTGCCACTCTGGGGGCGAGTTTTAACTATGGCTACACCTTC

v_gene: TRBV6-1
j_gene: TRBJ1-4
len: 15
d_gene: .
CDR3aa: CASSENGRSNEKLFF
CDR3nt: TGTGCCAGCAGTGAAAATGGCAGGTCTAATGAAAAACTGTTTTTT

v_gene: TRBV15
j_gene: TRBJ2-1
len: 13
d_gene: TRBD1
CDR3aa: CATSRNPGQAQFF
CDR3nt: TGTGCCACCAGCAGGAACCCGGGACAGGCGCAGTTCTTC

v_gene: TRBV27
j_gene: TRBJ1-2
len: 16
d_gene: .
CDR3aa: CASSRGGGTANYGYTF
CDR3nt: TGTGCCAGCAGTCGTGGCGGCGGCACCGCTAACTATGGCTACACCTTC